The T cell receptor (beta chain) under discussion was sequenced for a study of cytomegalovirus exposure and HLA in healthy donors. Study-level points and caveats: Reported findings show TCR beta sequences accurately forecast HLA-A and HLA-B alleles in most subjects.

This clone was picked up one time. As yet, its antigen is unknown. Primers included in the PCR were 60 Vbeta and 13 Jbeta primers. The table came from immunoSEQ multiplex PCR; TCRdb's copy has only in-frame clones and leaves some out. The table shows roughly 150,000 clones, with roughly 80% occurring only once. The germline gives CDR1 SGHRS, CDR2 YFSETQ. CDR3 length: 14 residues. Trimming removed 0 bases from V and 3 bases from J, with 10 bases in between. This chain joins TRBV5-1 and TRBJ2-7; possible D gene TRBD2, 6 bases. The receptor was derived from a male donor in good health and CMV-seropositive. The sample consisted of PBMCs. The CDR3 sequence: CASSLAGRNYEQYF. In DNA, the CDR3 is TGCGCCAGCAGCTTGGCAGGGAGGAACTACGAGCAGTACTTC.